This passage covers 6 T cell receptor beta chains from one sample sequenced in a study of metastatic and nonmetastatic thyroid tumors. TCRdb ran MiXCR on the PCR reads. The sample has about 19,000 clones, about a quarter seen once. All patients reached thyroid surgery having received no treatment beforehand. Sequencing input: blood. All receptors derive from a male donor with papillary thyroid cancer or a benign thyroid nodule (not recorded which). Some clones in this sample may be carry-over from other donors' samples.

This clone showed up many times. The chain recombines TRBV18 with TRBJ2-1; 9 bases map to TRBD1. The CDR3 is 13 amino acids. J gave up 9 bases and V 5 bases, and 5 bases lay outside the gene matches. The germline gives CDR1 KGHSH, CDR2 LQKENI. The CDR3 bases are TGTGCCAGCTCAGGGGACAGGGCGGGTGAGCAGTTCTTC. This codes for CASSGDRAGEQFF.

The chain combines TRBV20-1 with TRBJ2-1; TRBD2 matches at 8 bases. The CDR3 consists of 16 residues. V was clipped by 1 base and J by 3 bases; unmatched bases: 8. Germline assignment: CDR1 DFQATT and CDR2 SNEGSKA (reference sequence). The CDR3 protein is CSARGGGAGVYNEQFF. DNA for the CDR3: TGCAGTGCTAGAGGGGGTGGAGCGGGAGTCTACAATGAGCAGTTCTTC.

This clone was counted many times. The chain combines TRBV7-9 with TRBJ2-3; D may be TRBD1 or TRBD2 (5 bases each). There are 13 residues in the CDR3. Trimming removed 6 bases from V and 12 bases from J, with 19 bases in between. Germline lookup yields CDR1 SEHNR and CDR2 FQNEAQ (reference sequence). This CDR3 is CASREIIWDAQYF. The CDR3 bases are TGTGCCAGCAGGGAGATCATCTGGGACGCCCAGTATTTT.

CDR3 residues: CASSPSGGADTGELFF. Written as DNA, the CDR3 is TGTGCCAGCAGCCCTAGCGGGGGGGCCGACACCGGGGAGCTGTTTTTT. The chain has TRBV7-2 and TRBJ2-2; 12 bases are shared with TRBD2. The V segment lost 5 bases and the J segment 3 bases; nucleotides outside the gene matches: 4. CDR3 length: 16 residues. CDR1 is SGHTA, CDR2 FQGNSA, per germline. Together with reference TRBV7-2 and TRBJ2-2, the CDR3 gives the full variable domain: GAGVSQSPSNKVTEKGKDVELRCDPISGHTALYWYRQSLGQGLEFLIYFQGNSAPDKSGLPSDRFSAERTGGSVSTLTIQRTQQEDSAVYLCASSPSGGADTGELFFGEGSRLTVL.

Comments on this clone: A much larger clone lies a single base off, so this may be a read error. The V and J genes are TRBV6-1 and TRBJ2-2; D unresolved. The V and J ends lost 7 bases and 0 bases respectively, with 15 bases between them. The germline V gene encodes CDR1 MNHNS and CDR2 SASEGT. This CDR3 has 16 amino acids. CDR3 protein: CASTPLSGPNTGELFF. The CDR3 DNA sequence: TGTGCCAGCACCCCCCTATCGGGTCCGAACACCGGGGAGCTGTTTTTT.

The chain carries TRBV7-6 and TRBJ1-6, with D tentatively TRBD1 (5 bases). This CDR3 comprises 15 residues. Trimming left V 4 bases short and J 6 bases short, with 13 bases between. The germline V gene encodes CDR1 SGHVS and CDR2 FNYEAQ. CDR3 bases: TGTGCCAGCAGCTCCGGGAGACAGTCTAATTCACCCCTCCACTTT. It encodes CASSSGRQSNSPLHF.